This T cell receptor (beta chain) emerged from a study of CD8 T cells in Susac syndrome (dated 2019 in TCRdb). Background on the whole study: Repertoire sequencing was used to test whether CD8+ T cell activation and differentiation in Susac syndrome was antigen driven. The clonality of the CD8+ T cell repertoire was compared across approximately twelve healthy donors, around 14 Susac syndrome patients and about 16 multiple sclerosis patients.

From the cysteine up to the phenylalanine, the CDR3 has a length of 14 residues. The entry retains the CDR3 DNA only, 42 bases that are in frame from base 1. Trimming costs V 1 base and J 1 base, and their ends lie 8 bases apart. The germline V gene provides CDR1 SGHRS and CDR2 YFSETQ. On the study overall, not on this receptor specifically: The number of individuals in the TCR sequencing and HLA analysis was recognized as being relatively small.

In the case of this clonotype: Its antigen has not been determined. Nothing much larger sits one base from this clone, and base qualities are not available.

Peripheral blood CD8+ and CD4+ T cells from healthy donors, Susac syndrome patients and multiple sclerosis patients were profiled using high-throughput TCR beta sequencing. The multiple sclerosis controls were treatment-naive patients whose relapsing-remitting disease, either stable or active, fulfilled the revised McDonald criteria. CD8+ TEMRA cells were enriched by FACS, while bulk CD8+ and CD4+ T cells were purified by magnetic negative isolation. Blood was drawn into EDTA tubes, processed within 24 hours, and PBMCs were isolated by density gradient centrifugation. PBMCs intended for TCR sequencing were frozen in liquid nitrogen and were later thawed in a 37 degrees C water bath. Purity of sorted or isolated CD4+, CD8+ and CD8+ TEMRA cells was at least 90%. RNA was extracted with the RNeasy kit and 0.5 to 1 ug was reverse transcribed using random hexamers. The immunoSEQ multiplex PCR assay, covering 54 Vbeta and 13 Jbeta segments, was used to amplify TCR beta CDR3 regions. Bias from PCR amplification was corrected by using a synthetic template baseline for primer optimization and for computational correction. The original methods were these. Reads were annotated to V, D and J genes according to IMGT and were analyzed with immunoSEQ Analyzer, with only productive sequences retained. Clonality was computed as one minus Shannon entropy normalized by log2 of the number of productive unique sequences. Public and private clones were assessed among the 100 most prevalent clones of each patient and control. A clone was defined as Susac-specific if it was absent from the healthy and MS cohorts, from 950 to 1,300 published viral clones and from other ImmuneACCESS disease sequences. Through fastp at Q25 and MiXCR, TCRdb rebuilt clones from the public reads, retaining in-frame beta chains. Every CDR3 protein is listed once, alongside the most common genes and DNA of its rows. TCRdb, not the authors, supplied the V and J calls. The table for this sample lists under 200,000 distinct CDR3 sequences; approximately 95% of them were counted only once. The ten largest clones take up around 0.15% of the sample.

The chain is encoded by TRBV5-1 joined to TRBJ1-1; the D gene cannot be resolved reliably. Material: CD8+ T cells from PBMCs. The sequence was collected from a human donor with multiple sclerosis. The encoded CDR3 is CASSLWQGNTEAFF. Here is the DNA: TGCGCCAGCAGCTTGTGGCAAGGGAACACTGAAGCTTTCTTT.